This T cell receptor (beta chain) is drawn from a study of CD8 T cells in ankylosing spondylitis. Study conclusions and caveats: About 8 highly homologous variants made up a TCR beta motif, and this motif appeared characteristic of ankylosing spondylitis blood. From matched ankylosing spondylitis synovial fluid, disease-linked clones were reportedly recovered at significantly enriched levels.

Quantitative 5'-RACE was performed with molecular barcodes, and it yielded the TCR beta libraries. TCRdb re-called the 5' RACE reads with MiXCR, one entry per CDR3 protein. The sample holds around 490,000 distinct CDR3 sequences, roughly 5.3% seen once. The CDR3 sequence is 18 residues long. In germline, CDR1 is LGHNA, CDR2 YSLEER. The V segment lost 0 bases and the J segment 1 base; nucleotides outside the gene matches: 4. This clonotype was counted a few times. Its target is not known. The receptor was derived from a male donor with ankylosing spondylitis. The rearrangement links TRBV4-3 to TRBJ2-2, with 11 nucleotides matching TRBD2. Sequenced input: blood, either unsorted or a sorted T cell fraction (not recorded which). The CDR3 region is CASSQEPSGGMNTGELFF. As DNA, the CDR3 is TGCGCCAGCAGCCAAGAACCTAGCGGGGGGATGAACACCGGGGAGCTGTTTTTT.